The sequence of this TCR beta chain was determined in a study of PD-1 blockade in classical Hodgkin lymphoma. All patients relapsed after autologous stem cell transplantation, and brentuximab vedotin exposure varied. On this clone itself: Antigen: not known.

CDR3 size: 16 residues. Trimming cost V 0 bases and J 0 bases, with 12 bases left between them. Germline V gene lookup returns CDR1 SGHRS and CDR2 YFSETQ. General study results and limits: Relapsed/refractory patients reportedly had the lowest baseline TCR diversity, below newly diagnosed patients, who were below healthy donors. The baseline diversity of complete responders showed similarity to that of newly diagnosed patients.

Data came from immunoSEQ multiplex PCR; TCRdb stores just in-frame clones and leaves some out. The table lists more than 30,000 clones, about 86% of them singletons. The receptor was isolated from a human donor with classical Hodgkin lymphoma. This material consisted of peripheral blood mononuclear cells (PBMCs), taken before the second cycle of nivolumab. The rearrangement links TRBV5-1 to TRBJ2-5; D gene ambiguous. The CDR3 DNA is TGCGCCAGCAGCTTGGGTGCCCACGGGTACCAAGAGACCCAGTACTTC. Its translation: CASSLGAHGYQETQYF.